The 7 T cell receptor beta chains presented below share a single source sample, sequenced in a study of blood T cell repertoires in COVID-19. TCRdb's table, derived via immunoSEQ multiplex PCR, lists solely in-frame clones and lacks some. The profile shows 250,000 to 400,000 clones, 90% of them singletons. Sequencing was done on a sample of PBMCs or T cells enriched from blood (not recorded which). The receptors here all came from a man in his 60s who had recovered from COVID-19.

The chain recombines TRBV11-3 with TRBJ2-7; 16 nucleotides align to TRBD2. Trimming at V came to 6 bases and at J to 7 bases, leaving 15 bases not matched to a gene. The germline V gene encodes CDR1 SGHNT and CDR2 YENEEA. This CDR3 contains 18 residues. The CDR3 sequence is CASSLGLAGGTLKGEQYF. In DNA form, the CDR3 reads TGTGCCAGCAGTTTGGGACTAGCGGGAGGGACTTTGAAGGGTGAGCAGTACTTC.

This clone was found a few times. The CDR3 DNA reads TGTGCCAGCAGTTTGGTGCCGGGACAGAAAGCTTTCTTT. This encodes CASSLVPGQKAFF. The chain links TRBV27 to TRBJ1-1; 7 nucleotides agree with TRBD1. Germline CDR1 MNHEY, CDR2 SMNVEV (reference sequence). The junction had 7 bases not matched to a gene; V was cut back by 3 bases and J by 9 bases. This CDR3 spans 13 amino acids.

The genes are TRBV4-1 and TRBJ1-3; 8 bases line up with TRBD1. Germline lookup yields CDR1 MGHRA and CDR2 YSYEKL. V shed 4 bases, J shed 0 bases, and the junction held 8 bases outside the gene matches. CDR3 length: 17 residues. The CDR3 coding sequence is TGCGCCAGCAGCCCCGGAAAGGACAGGGACTCTGGAAACACCATATATTTT. Translated: CASSPGKDRDSGNTIYF.

CDR3 residues: CASSSPGGAKNIQYF. CDR3 bases: TGTGCCAGCAGCTCCCCGGGAGGGGCCAAAAACATTCAGTACTTC. The V and J genes are TRBV7-9 and TRBJ2-4; 8 nucleotides align to TRBD2. Germline CDR1 is SEHNR and CDR2 is FQNEAQ (reference sequence). J gave up 1 base and V 4 bases, and 3 bases lay outside the gene matches. The CDR3 length is 15 residues.

The rearrangement uses TRBV15 and TRBJ1-1; D possibly corresponds to TRBD1 (5 bases). This CDR3 comprises 17 residues. Trimming left V 2 bases short and J 5 bases short, with 21 bases between. Germline CDR1 LNHNV, CDR2 YYDKDF (reference sequence). The CDR3 DNA reads as TGTGCCACCAGCAGAACGAAAAAGCACGGGGGTGGAACTGAAGCTTTCTTT. Translated, it gives CATSRTKKHGGGTEAFF. Complete variable domain (other parts from reference TRBV15 and TRBJ1-1): DAMVIQNPRYQVTQFGKPVTLSCSQTLNHNVMYWYQQKSSQAPKLLFHYYDKDFNNEADTPDNFQSRRPNTSFCFLDIRSPGLGDTAMYLCATSRTKKHGGGTEAFFGQGTRLTVV.

J is TRBJ2-5 and V is TRBV20-1, with D hard to call. The CDR3 length is 11 residues. In germline, CDR1 is DFQATT, CDR2 SNEGSKA (reference sequence). The V gene lost 2 bases and the J gene lost 5 bases, with 6 bases spanning the gap. The CDR3 protein is CSARTSETQYF. The CDR3 DNA reads as TGCAGTGCTAGAACGAGTGAGACCCAGTACTTC.

J is TRBJ2-1 and V is TRBV6-2 or TRBV6-3, with unresolved D. Germline values: CDR1 MNHEY, CDR2 SVGEGT. The CDR3 totals 13 residues. The V and J ends lost 2 bases and 0 bases respectively, with 2 bases between them. CDR3 DNA: TGTGCCAGCAGTTACCTCTCCTACAATGAGCAGTTCTTC. It yields the protein CASSYLSYNEQFF.